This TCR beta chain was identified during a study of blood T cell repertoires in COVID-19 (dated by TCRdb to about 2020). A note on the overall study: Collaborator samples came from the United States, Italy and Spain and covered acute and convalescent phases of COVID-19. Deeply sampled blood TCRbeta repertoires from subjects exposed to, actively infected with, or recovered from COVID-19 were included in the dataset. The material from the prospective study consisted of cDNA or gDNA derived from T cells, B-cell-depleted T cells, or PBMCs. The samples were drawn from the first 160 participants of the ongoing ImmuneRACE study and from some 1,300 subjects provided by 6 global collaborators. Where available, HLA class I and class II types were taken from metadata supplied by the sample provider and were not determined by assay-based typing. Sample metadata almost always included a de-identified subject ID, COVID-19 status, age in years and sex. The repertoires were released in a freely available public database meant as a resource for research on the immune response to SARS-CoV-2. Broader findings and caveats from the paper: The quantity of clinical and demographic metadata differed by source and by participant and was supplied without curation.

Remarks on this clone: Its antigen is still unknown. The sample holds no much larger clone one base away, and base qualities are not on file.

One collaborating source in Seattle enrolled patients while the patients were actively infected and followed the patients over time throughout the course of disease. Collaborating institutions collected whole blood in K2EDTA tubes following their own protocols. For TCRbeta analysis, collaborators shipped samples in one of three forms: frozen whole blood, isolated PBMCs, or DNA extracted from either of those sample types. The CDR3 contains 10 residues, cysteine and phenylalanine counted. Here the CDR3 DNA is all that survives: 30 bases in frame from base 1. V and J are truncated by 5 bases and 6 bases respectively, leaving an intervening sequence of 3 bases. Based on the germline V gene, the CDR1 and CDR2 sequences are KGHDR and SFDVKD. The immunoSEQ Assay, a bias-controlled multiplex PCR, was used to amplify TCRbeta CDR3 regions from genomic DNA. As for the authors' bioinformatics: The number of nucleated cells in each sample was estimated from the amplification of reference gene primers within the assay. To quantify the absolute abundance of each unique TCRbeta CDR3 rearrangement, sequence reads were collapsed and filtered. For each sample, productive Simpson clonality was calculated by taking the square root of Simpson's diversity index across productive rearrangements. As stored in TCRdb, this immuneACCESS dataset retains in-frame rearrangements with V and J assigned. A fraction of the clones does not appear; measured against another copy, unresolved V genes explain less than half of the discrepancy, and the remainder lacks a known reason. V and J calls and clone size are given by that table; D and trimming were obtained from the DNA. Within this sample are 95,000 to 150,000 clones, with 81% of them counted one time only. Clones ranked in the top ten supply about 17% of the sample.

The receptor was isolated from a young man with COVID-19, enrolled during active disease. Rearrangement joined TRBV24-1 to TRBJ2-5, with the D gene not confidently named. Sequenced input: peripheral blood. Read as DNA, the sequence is TGTGCCACCAGTGCTCAGACCCAGTACTTC. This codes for CATSAQTQYF.